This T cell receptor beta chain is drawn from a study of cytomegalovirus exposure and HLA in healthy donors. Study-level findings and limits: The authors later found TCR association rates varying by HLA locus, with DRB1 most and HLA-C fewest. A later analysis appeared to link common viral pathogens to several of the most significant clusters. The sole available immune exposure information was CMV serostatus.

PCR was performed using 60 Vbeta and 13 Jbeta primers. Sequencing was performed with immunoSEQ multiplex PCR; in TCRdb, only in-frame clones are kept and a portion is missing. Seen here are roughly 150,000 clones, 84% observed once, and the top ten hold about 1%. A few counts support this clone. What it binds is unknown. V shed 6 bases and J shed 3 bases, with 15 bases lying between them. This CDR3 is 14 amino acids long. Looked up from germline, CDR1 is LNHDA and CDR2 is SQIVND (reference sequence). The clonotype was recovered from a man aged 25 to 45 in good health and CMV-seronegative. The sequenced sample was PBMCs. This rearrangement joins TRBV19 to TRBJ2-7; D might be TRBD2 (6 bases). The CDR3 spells CASSSDAGNYEQYF. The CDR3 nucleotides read TGTGCCAGTAGCAGCGATGCGGGGAACTACGAGCAGTACTTC.